Listed here is a single T cell receptor beta chain. As yet, its antigen is unknown. The V end was cut by 0 bases, the J end by 4 bases, with 4 bases between. This CDR3 comprises 13 residues. Germline V gene sequence: CDR1 SGHDN, CDR2 FVKESK. These data are taken from a study of T cell responses to AZD1222 COVID-19 vaccine. This table comes from immunoSEQ multiplex PCR, and its TCRdb copy is limited to in-frame clones, with some not included. Of 150,000 to 200,000 clones listed, 90% to 95% are singletons. Second-dose intervals of approximately 4 or approximately 12 weeks were pooled. Notes on the study in general: A mostly white British donor set with more females was recruited, and clonal diversity was possibly underestimated.

The chain has TRBV14 and TRBJ2-1; D uncertain. The clonotype was recovered from an adult who received the AZD1222 COVID-19 vaccine. Here the sequenced sample was peripheral blood, taken 28 days after the second AZD1222 dose. CDR3 sequence reads: CASSQDDYNEQFF. The CDR3 DNA follows: TGTGCCAGCAGCCAAGACGATTACAATGAGCAGTTCTTC.